This T cell receptor (beta chain) was identified during a study of T cell responses to AZD1222 COVID-19 vaccine (dated by TCRdb to about 2021). With respect to the entire study: Because spike-specific TCR depth and breadth did not differ between the two schedules, AZD1222 recipients who got a second dose at roughly 4 weeks were pooled with those who got a second dose at roughly 12 weeks. TCR sequencing was performed for roughly 250 trial participants, of whom around 200 were given two doses of AZD1222 and around 25 were given two doses of MenACWY control vaccine. Trial participants were enrolled by age into subgroups of 18-55, 56-69 and 70-plus years, and around 150, 29 and 61 TCR-sequenced participants, respectively, were included in these subgroups. The research as a whole found: Because no day 14 peak-response samples were available, the repertoires could be characterized only after the peak T cell response. Reportedly, close to half of the unique spike-specific TCRs recognized epitopes lying outside the regions that are mutated in the B.1.351 and B.1.1.7 variants. After two AZD1222 doses, spike-specific TCR breadth and depth were significantly higher than at day 0 and than in MenACWY recipients. Conclusions about previously exposed vaccinees are limited, since just five to seven AZD1222 recipients were seropositive for SARS-CoV-2 at baseline. In the small 56-69-year group, the increase in depth fell short of significance, most likely because of low power. Participants were mostly white British, with more females than males. The authors suggested clonal diversity may have been underestimated. CD4 TCRs associated with the vaccine covered the entire spike protein, and the dominant responses were in regions 160-218 and 743-854.

Measured from the cysteine to the phenylalanine, the CDR3 is 16 residues long. Kept here is only the CDR3 DNA, which spans 48 bases and is read in frame from base 1. The junction shows trimming of 0 bases on V and 7 bases on J, plus 16 bases between the germline ends. Via the germline V gene, CDR1 is SGHRS and CDR2 YFSETQ. The CDR3 regions of human TCRbeta chains were subjected to immunosequencing. Per the original workflow: Repertoire TCRs were checked for matches against a reference library of SARS-CoV-2-specific TCRs that had been generated using the MIRA antigen-specificity platform. Breadth was defined as the fraction of unique TCRs that were SARS-CoV-2-associated. Depth was defined as the fraction of total T cells that were SARS-CoV-2-associated. Using the MIRA data, each spike-specific TCR was mapped to the spike region that the TCR reacts to and placed in a CD4 or CD8 class. Log10-transformed breadth and depth values were compared by one-way ANOVA with Sidak's multiple comparisons tests. TCRdb provides this immuneACCESS table in a form limited to in-frame rearrangements. Some clones are lacking; in checked studies, under half of them reflect an unresolved V gene, and why the rest are absent is not known. V and J calls and clone size follow that table, whereas D and trimming were derived from the DNA. The sample records about 140,000 clones, 80% to 95% of which are singletons. The leading ten clones occupy roughly 5% of the sample.

Concerning this clone itself: No antigen is known for it. No per-base quality is available; no much larger clone lies one base away.

Sample time point, as interpreted from the label and publication: baseline before first vaccination. The vaccinee samples were drawn from two UK trials, COV001 and COV002, one of which was a single-blind randomized controlled phase 2/3 trial testing AZD1222 (ChAdOx1 nCoV-19) in healthy adults. For TCRbeta chain sequencing, PBMC samples from trial participants were taken at day 0 and at day 28 after the second dose. The sequence derives from an adult in good health. The specimen comprised peripheral blood, sampled on day 0 of AZD1222 vaccination. The chain was built from TRBV5-1 and TRBJ2-2; the D gene is perhaps TRBD1 or TRBD2, each of them matching over 5 bases. The CDR3 is CASSLAGARGGGELFF. The DNA sequence reads TGCGCCAGCAGCTTGGCCGGGGCACGAGGAGGCGGGGAGCTGTTTTTT.